This T cell receptor beta chain was sequenced in a study of T cells in Graves' hyperthyroidism and ophthalmopathy. The CDR3 loop spans 12 amino acids. V was cut by 4 bases and J by 2 bases, with 6 bases left in between. Germline CDR1 SEHNR, CDR2 FQNEAQ (reference sequence). TCR beta CDR3 regions were amplified from RNA transcripts. The HTBI set primed first-round TCR CDR3 RT-PCR. MiXCR, run by TCRdb on the multiplex PCR reads, gives a single entry per CDR3 protein. The sample has almost 600,000 distinct CDR3 sequences, approximately 14% seen once. This clonotype was counted ten times or more. The sample consisted of blood. The V call is TRBV7-9, the J call TRBJ2-7; no clear D gene. The TCR sequence derives from a woman in her 30s with Graves' hyperthyroidism that later progressed to Graves' ophthalmopathy. The CDR3 spells CASSSIPYEQYF. CDR3 sequence (DNA): TGTGCCAGCAGCTCGATCCCCTACGAGCAGTACTTC. The full variable domain, its missing parts supplied by reference TRBV7-9 and TRBJ2-7, is DTGVSQNPRHKITKRGQNVTFRCDPISEHNRLYWYRQTLGQGPEFLTYFQNEAQLEKSRLLSDRFSAERPKGSFSTLEIQRTEQGDSAMYLCASSSIPYEQYFGPGTRLTVT.